This is a list of T cell receptor beta chains from one sample in a study of technical replicates of blood from a few donors. The protocol was immunoSEQ multiplex PCR, while the TCRdb copy is restricted to in-frame clones and leaves out a portion. The repertoire consists of more than 75,000 clones, with nearly 96% occurring once and the leading ten covering about 0.36%. The sample comprised T cells isolated from PBMCs. The receptors were gathered from a human donor in good health. The CDR3 runs from the conserved cysteine through the conserved F or W. Fields, in order: D gene, J gene, V gene, clone size, CDR3 DNA, CDR3 protein. The D gene is left open where the match is weak. Some rows have no size entry. The others give once, few or many, or a class for an expanded clone.

D gene: TRBD2; J gene: TRBJ2-7; V gene: TRBV29-1; clone size: .; CDR3 DNA: TGCAGCGCCGCCCTGACTAGCGGCTACGAGCAGTACTTC; CDR3 protein: CSAALTSGYEQYF
D gene: .; J gene: TRBJ1-4; V gene: TRBV7-8; clone size: .; CDR3 DNA: TGTGCCAGCAGCTTAGTGAGGGAAAAACTGTTTTTT; CDR3 protein: CASSLVREKLFF
D gene: .; J gene: TRBJ2-3; V gene: TRBV19; clone size: .; CDR3 DNA: TGTGCCAGTAGTATACTAGCGACTAGCACAGATACGCAGTATTTT; CDR3 protein: CASSILATSTDTQYF
D gene: .; J gene: TRBJ2-5; V gene: TRBV9; clone size: .; CDR3 DNA: TGTGCCAGCACCCTAGGGGCAGGGTCCCAAGAGACCCAGTACTTC; CDR3 protein: CASTLGAGSQETQYF
D gene: TRBD1; J gene: TRBJ1-4; V gene: TRBV9; clone size: .; CDR3 DNA: TGTGCCAGCAGCTCCGGGGACAGGCAAACTAATGAAAAACTGTTTTTT; CDR3 protein: CASSSGDRQTNEKLFF
D gene: TRBD2; J gene: TRBJ2-1; V gene: TRBV7-3; clone size: .; CDR3 DNA: TGTGCCAGCAGCTTCCCGATCGTAGCGGGGGACAATGAGCAGTTCTTC; CDR3 protein: CASSFPIVAGDNEQFF
D gene: TRBD1; J gene: TRBJ2-1; V gene: TRBV27; clone size: .; CDR3 DNA: TGTGCCAGCAGCCTGGACAGGGGGACGGGTGAGCAGTTCTTC; CDR3 protein: CASSLDRGTGEQFF
D gene: TRBD1; J gene: TRBJ1-5; V gene: TRBV7-8; clone size: .; CDR3 DNA: TGTGCCAGCAGCTCAGACAGGGGCAATCAGCCCCAGCATTTT; CDR3 protein: CASSSDRGNQPQHF
D gene: .; J gene: TRBJ2-1; V gene: TRBV27; clone size: once; CDR3 DNA: TGTGCCAGCAGTTTTTCTGGCGGCAATGAGCAGTTCTTC; CDR3 protein: CASSFSGGNEQFF
D gene: TRBD1; J gene: TRBJ1-2; V gene: TRBV9; clone size: .; CDR3 DNA: TGTGCCAGCAGCGTCGACAGGGGGCAGGGCTATGGCTACACCTTC; CDR3 protein: CASSVDRGQGYGYTF
D gene: TRBD1; J gene: TRBJ1-2; V gene: TRBV6-6; clone size: .; CDR3 DNA: TGTGCCAGCAGTCGGACCGGGACAGGGGGCATGGGCTACACCTTC; CDR3 protein: CASSRTGTGGMGYTF
D gene: .; J gene: TRBJ2-5; V gene: TRBV7-9; clone size: .; CDR3 DNA: TGTGCCAGCAGCTTACCACAGACGGGGGTGACCCAGTACTTC; CDR3 protein: CASSLPQTGVTQYF
D gene: .; J gene: TRBJ1-2; V gene: TRBV11-2; clone size: .; CDR3 DNA: TGTGCCAGCAGCTTCAGGGATTATGGCTACACCTTC; CDR3 protein: CASSFRDYGYTF
D gene: .; J gene: TRBJ2-1; V gene: TRBV7-8; clone size: .; CDR3 DNA: TGTGCCAGCAGCTTAGAGGTGGGCAGGGGCTCCTACAATGAGCAGTTCTTC; CDR3 protein: CASSLEVGRGSYNEQFF
D gene: .; J gene: TRBJ1-4; V gene: TRBV5-3; clone size: .; CDR3 DNA: TGTGCCACAAAGAAGGACACTCCCAATCCTGAAAAACTGTTTTTT; CDR3 protein: CATKKDTPNPEKLFF
D gene: .; J gene: TRBJ2-6; V gene: TRBV7-3; clone size: .; CDR3 DNA: TGTGCCAGCTCACTAGACTCTGGGGCCAACGTCCTGACTTTC; CDR3 protein: CASSLDSGANVLTF
D gene: .; J gene: TRBJ2-7; V gene: TRBV19; clone size: .; CDR3 DNA: TGTGCCAGTAGTCTAAATCAGGGGATGTTCTACGAGCAGTACTTC; CDR3 protein: CASSLNQGMFYEQYF
D gene: .; J gene: TRBJ1-1; V gene: TRBV6-5; clone size: few; CDR3 DNA: TGTGCCAGCAGCCAAAGCAGGTCTCCTGGGGCTTTCTTT; CDR3 protein: CASSQSRSPGAFF
D gene: .; J gene: TRBJ2-7; V gene: TRBV6-5; clone size: .; CDR3 DNA: TGTGCCAGCAGTGTACTCTACGAGCAGTACTTC; CDR3 protein: CASSVLYEQYF
D gene: TRBD2; J gene: TRBJ2-2; V gene: TRBV18; clone size: .; CDR3 DNA: TGTGCCAGCTCACCAACAAAAGCGGGAATAGCCGGGGAGCTGTTTTTT; CDR3 protein: CASSPTKAGIAGELFF
D gene: .; J gene: TRBJ2-1; V gene: TRBV30; clone size: .; CDR3 DNA: TGTGCCTGGACTCTACCGCAAGGAAGCGGTGAGCAGTTCTTC; CDR3 protein: CAWTLPQGSGEQFF
D gene: .; J gene: TRBJ2-2; V gene: TRBV6-6; clone size: .; CDR3 DNA: TGTGCCAGCAGTTACATTGATACCGGGGACACCGGGGAGCTGTTTTTT; CDR3 protein: CASSYIDTGDTGELFF
D gene: .; J gene: TRBJ1-4; V gene: TRBV30; clone size: .; CDR3 DNA: TGTGCCTCGGAGAGGGAGGCTGGTGAAAAACTGTTTTTT; CDR3 protein: CASEREAGEKLFF
D gene: TRBD1; J gene: TRBJ2-7; V gene: TRBV5-6; clone size: .; CDR3 DNA: TGTGCCAGCAGCCGACTCGACAGGGATTATAGCTACGAGCAGTACTTC; CDR3 protein: CASSRLDRDYSYEQYF
D gene: TRBD2; J gene: TRBJ2-1; V gene: TRBV27; clone size: once; CDR3 DNA: TGTGCCAGTAAACGATTCCTAGCGGACAATGAGCAGTTCTTC; CDR3 protein: CASKRFLADNEQFF
D gene: TRBD1; J gene: TRBJ2-5; V gene: TRBV25-1; clone size: .; CDR3 DNA: TGTGCCAGCAGTCGTCCGGGACAGGGTGGGGAGACCCAGTACTTC; CDR3 protein: CASSRPGQGGETQYF
D gene: .; J gene: TRBJ1-5; V gene: TRBV21-1; clone size: medium-sized; CDR3 DNA: TGTGCCAGCAGCCAAGAACCTCGTCGACGGGTCTCCACTAGCAATCAGCCCCAGCATTTT; CDR3 protein: CASSQEPRRRVSTSNQPQHF
D gene: .; J gene: TRBJ1-2; V gene: TRBV4-1; clone size: .; CDR3 DNA: TGCGCCAGCAGCGTACTTCAGGGGAATAGGTATGGCTACACCTTC; CDR3 protein: CASSVLQGNRYGYTF
D gene: TRBD1; J gene: TRBJ1-2; V gene: TRBV19; clone size: .; CDR3 DNA: TGTGCCAGTAGTATAGATCAGCGGCGGGAACAGGGGGCCTTTGACTATGGCTACACCTTC; CDR3 protein: CASSIDQRREQGAFDYGYTF
D gene: .; J gene: TRBJ2-1; V gene: TRBV5-4; clone size: .; CDR3 DNA: TGTGCCAGCAGCTTGGAAGGGCTAGCGCAGGGCCTCTTC; CDR3 protein: CASSLEGLAQGLF
D gene: TRBD2; J gene: TRBJ2-5; V gene: TRBV9; clone size: .; CDR3 DNA: TGTGCCAGCAGTGCTAGCGGGGCCCAAGAGACCCAGTACTTC; CDR3 protein: CASSASGAQETQYF
D gene: TRBD1; J gene: TRBJ2-2; V gene: TRBV27; clone size: .; CDR3 DNA: TGTGCCAGCATGGTTCTAAGGACAGGGAACACCGGGGAGCTGTTTTTT; CDR3 protein: CASMVLRTGNTGELFF
D gene: .; J gene: TRBJ2-7; V gene: TRBV28; clone size: .; CDR3 DNA: TGTGCCAGCTACGGGGGCTCCTACGAGCAGTACTTC; CDR3 protein: CASYGGSYEQYF
D gene: .; J gene: TRBJ2-7; V gene: TRBV18; clone size: once; CDR3 DNA: TGTGCCAGCTCCCGGTCGGCTCTGGAGTGGGAGCAGTACTTC; CDR3 protein: CASSRSALEWEQYF
D gene: .; J gene: TRBJ2-3; V gene: TRBV7-8; clone size: .; CDR3 DNA: TGTGCCAGCAGCCCGATAGCCACAGATACGCAGTATTTT; CDR3 protein: CASSPIATDTQYF
D gene: .; J gene: TRBJ1-3; V gene: TRBV9; clone size: .; CDR3 DNA: TGTGCCAGCAGCGTTGGCAGCGCACTCTCTGGAAACACCATATATTTT; CDR3 protein: CASSVGSALSGNTIYF
D gene: .; J gene: TRBJ1-1; V gene: TRBV29-1; clone size: .; CDR3 DNA: TGCAGCGTTTCTATAGGGGGAAACACTGAAGCTTTCTTT; CDR3 protein: CSVSIGGNTEAFF
D gene: TRBD1; J gene: TRBJ1-1; V gene: TRBV13; clone size: .; CDR3 DNA: TGTGCCAGCAGGCGCACAGGGGGCCGCACTGAAGCTTTCTTT; CDR3 protein: CASRRTGGRTEAFF
D gene: .; J gene: TRBJ1-2; V gene: TRBV7-8; clone size: .; CDR3 DNA: TGTGCCAGCAGCTTAGGGGCCACCATGTCTAACTATGGCTACACCTTC; CDR3 protein: CASSLGATMSNYGYTF
D gene: .; J gene: TRBJ1-5; V gene: TRBV6-5; clone size: .; CDR3 DNA: TGTGCCAGCAGTCCCCTGGAGTTCAATCAGCCCCAGCATTTT; CDR3 protein: CASSPLEFNQPQHF